This T cell receptor beta chain was found in a study of type 1 and type 2 diabetes patients (dated by TCRdb to about 2016). Broadly, across the study: Recruited in China, the cohort was made up of 9 or 10 type 1 diabetes patients, a few type 2 diabetes patients and about 6 nondiabetic controls. Across the study, CD4+ and CD8+ T cells were positively selected from PBMCs by means of CD4 or CD8 MicroBeads on MACS columns. Type 2 diabetes patients were used as a disease comparison group for the type 1 diabetes patients. Paired-end sequencing of TCRbeta libraries was performed on Illumina HiSeq 2000 or MiSeq instruments. Comparing approximately 19-cycle and approximately 26-cycle amplification showed similar V gene usage, suggesting similar primer efficiencies and random PCR bias. A total of 15 million to 20 million paired-end reads were generated across the whole study. In the study, high-throughput sequencing was used to profile TCRbeta repertoires so that type 1 diabetes, type 2 diabetes and nondiabetic individuals could be compared. Results and caveats for the whole study, not just this receptor: In both CD4+ and CD8+ T cells, type 2 diabetes repertoires were highly diverse and significantly more diverse than type 1 diabetes repertoires. Because only a limited number of T2D and control samples were sequenced, some T1D-only HECs might also appear in more T2D or control samples. Type 2 diabetes and control samples had highly correlated V and J gene usage patterns, with the correlation between samples averaging roughly 0.97. Study groups were not matched for age and gender, which possibly biased interpretation. Type 2 diabetes patients had few highly-expanded CD4+ clones (median one), and those clones made up a median around 4% of reads.

CDR1 and CDR2 are drawn from the germline V gene (reference sequence): GTSNPN, SVGIG. From the cysteine through the phenylalanine, the CDR3 covers 10 amino acids. Only the CDR3 DNA is retained, 30 bases long and in frame from the first base. Standard classification criteria for type 1 or type 2 diabetes were met by all diabetic patients, and glucose and C-peptide were assessed by WHO-recommended methods. Donors with other autoimmune diseases or infections within the previous four weeks were excluded. A roughly 9.7-milliliter sample of peripheral blood was drawn from every participant. LymphoPrep density separation was used to isolate PBMCs. Sequencing used an Illumina MiSeq. Genomic DNA from sorted T cell subsets was used as template for TCRbeta CDR3 amplification. The TCRbeta CDR3 region was amplified by multiplex PCR with 30 forward and 13 reverse primers. AMPure XP beads were used to purify the PCR products, after which a second roughly 26-cycle PCR added indices and adaptors. Before sequencing, the QIAquick Gel Extraction Kit was used to gel-purify the libraries. Under the source paper's analysis protocol: FLASH was used to merge the paired-end reads, and IgBLAST was used to align the reads to IMGT V, D and J germline references. After reads whose alignment identity to germline references fell below 70% were discarded, about 11 million reads remained study-wide. IMGT definitions were followed to assign CDR3 boundaries, reading frame and productivity. Clones at or above 1% of reads were defined as highly-expanded clones, and diversity was measured by normalized Shannon entropy. Unpaired two-tailed t-tests were used to test for differences in Shannon entropy between groups. TCRdb's own reprocessing of the public reads used fastp at Q25 and MiXCR and kept productive beta chains. Every CDR3 protein is listed once, alongside the most common genes and DNA of its rows. What appears here as the V and J calls and clone size reflects TCRdb's work, not the paper's. This sample is represented by under 300,000 distinct CDR3 sequences; around 50% of them were singletons. The top ten hold roughly 13% of the sample.

Comments on this clonotype: No cognate antigen has been identified for it. Nothing much larger sits one base from this clone, and base qualities are not available.

The sample taken for sequencing was peripheral blood mononuclear cells (PBMCs). This sequence was found in a man younger than 35 with type 2 diabetes. The sequence is built from TRBV30 and TRBJ2-5; the D gene assignment is ambiguous. The last part of the DNA fits TRBJ2-1 better; the J call may be wrong. The nucleotide sequence reads as follows: TGTGCCTGGCGTGGACGGGAGCAGTTCTTC. Protein translation: CAWRGREQFF.